These 8 T cell receptor beta chains share one sample of origin, sequenced in a study of PD-L1 blockade in urothelial cancer. Measured with immunoSEQ multiplex PCR; TCRdb has only the in-frame clones, and not every one. The sample holds 100,000 to 150,000 clones; 86% are singletons and the top ten take 2% to 2.5%. The sample's time point: peripheral blood 6 weeks after treatment start. The sample in question was PBMCs, obtained around atezolizumab (anti-PD-L1) treatment. Receptors originate from a man between 45 and 60 years old with urothelial cancer.

This clone was observed a few times. This rearrangement joins TRBV28 to TRBJ1-3; maybe TRBD1 (5 bases). CDR3 length: 13 amino acids. V was cut by 5 bases and J by 4 bases, with 9 bases left in between. Per the germline V gene, CDR1 is MDHEN and CDR2 is SYDVKM. The DNA of the CDR3 is TGTGCCAGCAGTCCGGGGGGAGGAAACACCATATATTTT. It yields the protein CASSPGGGNTIYF.

A single count supports this clone. CDR3 in DNA: TGTGCCAGCAGCCAAGCCGGGAACTATGGCTACACCTTC. Its protein product is CASSQAGNYGYTF. The V call is TRBV14, the J call TRBJ1-2; unclear D gene. This CDR3 contains 13 residues. Looked up from germline, CDR1 is SGHDN and CDR2 is FVKESK. V lost 1 base, J lost 2 bases, and 5 bases lay in between.

J is TRBJ1-1 and V is TRBV4-1; 8 bases are a match to TRBD1. Germline trimming cut 1 base from V and 4 bases from J; bases unmatched to any gene: 2. The CDR3 totals 14 residues. Germline CDR1 is MGHRA and CDR2 is YSYEKL. CDR3 coding DNA: TGCGCCAGCAGCCAAGGGACAGGGATCACTGAAGCTTTCTTT. This encodes CASSQGTGITEAFF.

The sample holds one count of this clone. The rearrangement links TRBV28 to TRBJ2-2; TRBD2 matches at 7 bases. Trimming cost V 4 bases and J 6 bases; bases outside gene matches: 8. Germline V CDR1 and CDR2: MDHEN, SYDVKM. The CDR3 has 15 residues. The CDR3 nucleotides are TGTGCCAGCAGTTCCCGACTAGCAGTCCCCGGGGAGCTGTTTTTT. Its translation: CASSSRLAVPGELFF.

Regarding this clone: Other DNA sequences in the same sample also yield this CDR3. V usage is TRBV18 and J usage is TRBJ2-7; TRBD2 might be the D (6 bases). CDR1 and CDR2 (germline): KGHSH, LQKENI. The CDR3 loop spans 13 amino acids. V lost 3 bases to trimming and J lost 4 bases, with 10 bases between them. CDR3 DNA sequence: TGTGCCAGCTCACCCACCGGGACTTACGAGCAGTACTTC. It encodes CASSPTGTYEQYF.

The chain links TRBV7-6 to TRBJ2-1; 11 bases map to TRBD2. V was clipped by 0 bases and J by 5 bases; unmatched bases: 6. CDR1 is SGHVS, CDR2 FNYEAQ, per germline. The CDR3 extends over 17 amino acids. CDR3 amino acids: CASSLAGSGRVNNEQFF. The CDR3 DNA is TGTGCCAGCAGCTTAGCGGGTAGCGGGAGGGTAAACAATGAGCAGTTCTTC.

The chain uses TRBV6-6 and TRBJ2-7; 14 bases align to TRBD2. The CDR3 extends over 16 amino acids. CDR1 and CDR2 from the germline V gene are MNHNY and SVGAGI (reference sequence). Unmatched junction bases numbered 7, after V lost 6 bases and J lost 3 bases. The CDR3 loop reads CASRSSGTSGSYEQYF. For the CDR3, the DNA is TGTGCCAGCAGATCCTCCGGGACTAGCGGGAGCTACGAGCAGTACTTC.

To note about this clone: Since the CDR3 does not end with the conserved phenylalanine or tryptophan, this likely comes from a read error. This rearrangement joins TRBV27 to TRBJ1-1; 8 bases map to TRBD1. With V trimmed by 8 bases and J by 10 bases, 9 bases remained unmatched. There are 12 residues in the CDR3. Germline V gene lookup returns CDR1 MNHEY and CDR2 SMNVEV (reference sequence). The CDR3 spells CASRTGGFGAFS. CDR3 in DNA: TGTGCCAGCCGCACAGGGGGTTTTGGAGCTTTCTCT.